This T cell receptor (beta chain) was documented in a study of blood T cell repertoires in COVID-19 (TCRdb year 2020). Regarding the study in general: Samples from collaborators originated in the United States, Italy and Spain and spanned both the acute and convalescent phases of COVID-19. The prospective study material was composed of cDNA or gDNA derived from T cells, B-cell-depleted T cells, or PBMCs. Samples came from the ongoing ImmuneRACE study (first 160 participants) plus 1,254 subjects from 6 global collaborators. Where available, HLA class I and class II types were obtained from metadata supplied by the sample provider rather than from assay-based typing. Subjects who had been exposed to COVID-19, were actively infected with it, or had recovered from it provided the deeply sampled blood TCRbeta repertoires that made up the dataset. The repertoires were released in a freely available public database meant as a resource for research on the immune response to SARS-CoV-2. Sample metadata almost always included a de-identified subject ID, COVID-19 status, age in years and sex. Study-wide findings and limitations: The amount of clinical and demographic metadata varied by source and participant and was provided uncurated.

Collaborating institutions collected whole blood in K2EDTA tubes following their own protocols. For TCRbeta analysis, collaborator samples were shipped as frozen whole blood, as isolated PBMCs, or as DNA extracted from either sample type. From the cysteine up to the phenylalanine, the CDR3 has a length of 16 residues. Kept here is only the CDR3 DNA, which spans 48 bases and is read in frame from base 1. The germline V gene encodes CDR1 SGHRS and CDR2 YFSETQ. V is reduced by 2 bases and J by 5 bases, leaving a spacing of 19 bases between them. Concerning this clone: Which antigen it targets is not known. Per-nucleotide qualities are absent, and no much larger clonotype sits a single base away.

The immunoSEQ Assay, a bias-controlled multiplex PCR, was used to amplify TCRbeta CDR3 regions from genomic DNA. As for how the authors treated the data: The number of nucleated cells in each sample was estimated from the amplification of reference gene primers within the assay. To quantify the absolute abundance of each unique TCRbeta CDR3 rearrangement, sequence reads were collapsed and filtered. For each sample, productive Simpson clonality was calculated as the square root of Simpson's diversity index across productive rearrangements. The table was pulled from immuneACCESS by TCRdb, which kept in-frame rearrangements only. Such tables lose some clones; where checked, under half of the loss comes from unresolved V genes, and the rest has no known cause. V and J calls and clone size are as listed in that table; D and trimming were resolved from the DNA. The sample contains a few hundred thousand clones, approximately 86% of them found a single time. Roughly 3% of the sample goes to the ten largest clones.

Sequencing input: peripheral blood. The sequence was obtained from a man in his sixties with acute or convalescent COVID-19. Rearrangement joined TRBV5-1 to TRBJ1-2; 6 matching bases give a weak D call of TRBD1. For the CDR3, the sequence is CASSLITGTNKYGYTF. DNA sequence: TGCGCCAGCAGCTTAATAACCGGGACAAATAAGTATGGCTACACCTTC.